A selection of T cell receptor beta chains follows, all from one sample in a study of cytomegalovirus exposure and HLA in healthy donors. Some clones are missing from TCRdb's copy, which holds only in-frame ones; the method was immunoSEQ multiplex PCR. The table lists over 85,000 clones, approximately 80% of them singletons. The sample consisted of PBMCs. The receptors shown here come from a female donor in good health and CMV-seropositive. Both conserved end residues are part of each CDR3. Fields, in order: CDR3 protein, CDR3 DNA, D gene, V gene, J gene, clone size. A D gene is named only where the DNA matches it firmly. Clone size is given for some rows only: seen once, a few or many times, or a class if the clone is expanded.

CDR3aa: CASSLSFRVAGNTIYF
CDR3nt: TGTGCCAGCAGCTTATCGTTCAGGGTCGCTGGAAACACCATATATTTT
d_gene: NA
v_gene: TRBV11-1
j_gene: TRBJ1-3
abundance: NA

CDR3aa: CASNTGLGTEAFF
CDR3nt: TGTGCCAGTAATACAGGGCTGGGCACTGAAGCTTTCTTT
d_gene: NA
v_gene: TRBV19
j_gene: TRBJ1-1
abundance: NA

CDR3aa: CASSLGGGGTEAFF
CDR3nt: TGTGCCAGCAGCTTAGGGGGGGGAGGCACTGAAGCTTTCTTT
d_gene: NA
v_gene: TRBV11-1
j_gene: TRBJ1-1
abundance: NA

CDR3aa: CASSFLPLAGSTDTQYF
CDR3nt: TGTGCCAGCAGTTTTCTCCCTCTAGCGGGTAGCACAGATACGCAGTATTTT
d_gene: TRBD2
v_gene: TRBV28
j_gene: TRBJ2-3
abundance: NA

CDR3aa: CASTDGFNTGGLFF
CDR3nt: TGTGCCAGCACGGACGGATTCAACACCGGGGGGCTGTTTTTT
d_gene: NA
v_gene: TRBV6-5
j_gene: TRBJ2-2
abundance: NA

CDR3aa: CASSPAVGAGEQYF
CDR3nt: TGCGCCAGCAGCCCGGCGGTGGGGGCAGGGGAGCAGTACTTC
d_gene: NA
v_gene: TRBV5-1
j_gene: TRBJ2-7
abundance: NA

CDR3aa: CASSAGQGYEKLFF
CDR3nt: TGTGCCAGCAGTGCGGGACAGGGTTATGAAAAACTGTTTTTT
d_gene: TRBD1
v_gene: TRBV25-1
j_gene: TRBJ1-4
abundance: NA

CDR3aa: CASSSLGGNYGYTF
CDR3nt: TGTGCCAGCAGCTCCCTAGGTGGGAACTATGGCTACACCTTC
d_gene: NA
v_gene: TRBV5-4
j_gene: TRBJ1-2
abundance: once

CDR3aa: CASSSHPTGTEAFF
CDR3nt: TGTGCCAGCAGCTCTCACCCGACGGGCACTGAAGCTTTCTTT
d_gene: NA
v_gene: TRBV27
j_gene: TRBJ1-1
abundance: NA

CDR3aa: CASSYGGGFYGYTF
CDR3nt: TGTGCCAGCAGTTATGGGGGAGGGTTCTATGGCTACACCTTC
d_gene: NA
v_gene: TRBV6-5
j_gene: TRBJ1-2
abundance: NA

CDR3aa: CASSPPDRSRNEQFF
CDR3nt: TGTGCCAGCAGTCCCCCGGACAGGAGTAGGAATGAGCAGTTCTTC
d_gene: TRBD1
v_gene: TRBV28
j_gene: TRBJ2-1
abundance: once

CDR3aa: CASSLGVGVIQPQHF
CDR3nt: TGTGCCAGCAGCTTAGGGGTCGGAGTGATCCAGCCCCAGCATTTT
d_gene: NA
v_gene: TRBV7-2
j_gene: TRBJ1-5
abundance: NA

CDR3aa: CAISSGQGAYNEQFF
CDR3nt: TGTGCCATCAGCTCGGGACAGGGGGCCTACAATGAGCAGTTCTTC
d_gene: TRBD1
v_gene: TRBV10-3
j_gene: TRBJ2-1
abundance: NA

CDR3aa: CASSLDSRDRALNYGYTF
CDR3nt: TGTGCCAGCAGCTTAGATTCCCGGGACAGGGCCCTTAACTATGGCTACACCTTC
d_gene: TRBD1
v_gene: TRBV11-2
j_gene: TRBJ1-2
abundance: NA

CDR3aa: CASSLLKGGRRQETQYF
CDR3nt: TGTGCCAGCAGTTTATTAAAGGGTGGGAGGCGCCAAGAGACCCAGTACTTC
d_gene: NA
v_gene: TRBV27
j_gene: TRBJ2-5
abundance: NA

CDR3aa: CASSPLTGLAMDNEQFF
CDR3nt: TGTGCCAGCTCACCACTTACGGGACTAGCAATGGACAATGAGCAGTTCTTC
d_gene: TRBD2
v_gene: TRBV18
j_gene: TRBJ2-1
abundance: NA

CDR3aa: CASSYRGRIHEQYF
CDR3nt: TGTGCCAGCAGCTACAGGGGGCGGATCCACGAGCAGTACTTC
d_gene: TRBD1
v_gene: TRBV5-4
j_gene: TRBJ2-7
abundance: NA

CDR3aa: CATSRAGGSEKLFF
CDR3nt: TGTGCCACCAGCAGGGCAGGGGGATCTGAAAAACTGTTTTTT
d_gene: TRBD1
v_gene: TRBV15
j_gene: TRBJ1-4
abundance: NA